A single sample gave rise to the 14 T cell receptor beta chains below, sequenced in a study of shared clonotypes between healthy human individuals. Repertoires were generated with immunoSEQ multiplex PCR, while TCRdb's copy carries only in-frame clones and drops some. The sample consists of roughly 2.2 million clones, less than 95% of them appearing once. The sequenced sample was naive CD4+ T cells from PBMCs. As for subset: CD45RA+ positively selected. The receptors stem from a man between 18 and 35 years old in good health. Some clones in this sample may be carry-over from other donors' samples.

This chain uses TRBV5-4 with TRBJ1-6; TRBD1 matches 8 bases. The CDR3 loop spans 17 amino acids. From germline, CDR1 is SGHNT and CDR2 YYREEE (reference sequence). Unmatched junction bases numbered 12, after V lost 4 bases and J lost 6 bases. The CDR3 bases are TGTGCCAGCAGCCGGTACCCAGGGGGCGCGGGTAATTCACCCCTCCACTTT. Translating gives CASSRYPGGAGNSPLHF.

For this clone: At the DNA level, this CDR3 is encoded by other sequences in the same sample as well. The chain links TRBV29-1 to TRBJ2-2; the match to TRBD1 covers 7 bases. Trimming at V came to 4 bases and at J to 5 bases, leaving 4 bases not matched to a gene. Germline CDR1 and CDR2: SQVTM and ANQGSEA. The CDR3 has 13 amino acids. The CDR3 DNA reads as TGCAGCGTTGTACAGGGGTATACCGGGGAGCTGTTTTTT. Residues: CSVVQGYTGELFF.

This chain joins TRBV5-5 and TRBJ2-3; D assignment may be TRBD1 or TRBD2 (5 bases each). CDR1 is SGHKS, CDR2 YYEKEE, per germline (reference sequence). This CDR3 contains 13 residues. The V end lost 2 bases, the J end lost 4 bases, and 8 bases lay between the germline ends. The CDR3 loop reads CASSFRDADTQYF. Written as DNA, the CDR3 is TGTGCCAGCAGCTTTCGGGACGCAGATACGCAGTATTTT. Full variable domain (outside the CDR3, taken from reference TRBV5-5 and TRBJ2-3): DAGVTQSPTHLIKTRGQQVTLRCSPISGHKSVSWYQQVLGQGPQFIFQYYEKEERGRGNFPDRFSARQFPNYSSELNVNALLLGDSALYLCASSFRDADTQYFGPGTRLTVL.

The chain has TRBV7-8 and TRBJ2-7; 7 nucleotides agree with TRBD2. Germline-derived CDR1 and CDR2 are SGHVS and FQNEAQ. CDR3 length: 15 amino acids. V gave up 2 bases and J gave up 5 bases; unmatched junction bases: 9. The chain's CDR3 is CASSLSERGRDEQYF. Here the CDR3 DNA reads TGTGCCAGCAGCTTATCGGAGCGGGGTAGGGACGAGCAGTACTTC.

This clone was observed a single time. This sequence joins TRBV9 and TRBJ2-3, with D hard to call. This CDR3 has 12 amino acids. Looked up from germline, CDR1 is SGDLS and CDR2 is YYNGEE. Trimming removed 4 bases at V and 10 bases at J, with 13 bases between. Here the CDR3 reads CASSPRLGAQYF. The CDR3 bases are TGTGCCAGCAGCCCCCGCCTCGGCGCGCAGTATTTT.

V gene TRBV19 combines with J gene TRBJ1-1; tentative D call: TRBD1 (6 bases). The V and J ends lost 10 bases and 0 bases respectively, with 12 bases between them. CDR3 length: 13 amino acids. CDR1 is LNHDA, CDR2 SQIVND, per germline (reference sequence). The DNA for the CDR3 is TGTGCCACTTCGGGACAACTGAACACTGAAGCTTTCTTT. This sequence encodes CATSGQLNTEAFF. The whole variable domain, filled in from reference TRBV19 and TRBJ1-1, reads DGGITQSPKYLFRKEGQNVTLSCEQNLNHDAMYWYRQDPGQGLRLIYYSQIVNDFQKGDIAEGYSVSREKKESFPLTVTSAQKNPTAFYLCATSGQLNTEAFFGQGTRLTVV.

CDR3 in amino acids: CASSQDRKGRLNTEAFF. CDR3 sequence (DNA): TGCGCCAGCAGCCAAGATCGAAAGGGAAGATTGAACACTGAAGCTTTCTTT. This chain joins TRBV4-1 and TRBJ1-1, with D uncertain. Germline lookup yields CDR1 MGHRA and CDR2 YSYEKL. CDR3 length: 17 residues. Trimming removed 0 bases at V and 0 bases at J, with 14 bases between.

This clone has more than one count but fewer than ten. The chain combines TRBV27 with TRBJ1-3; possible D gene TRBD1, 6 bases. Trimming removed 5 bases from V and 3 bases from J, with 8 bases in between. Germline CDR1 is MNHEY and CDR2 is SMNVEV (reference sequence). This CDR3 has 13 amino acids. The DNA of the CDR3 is TGTGCCAGCAGTAGGACAGTTGGAAACACCATATATTTT. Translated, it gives CASSRTVGNTIYF.

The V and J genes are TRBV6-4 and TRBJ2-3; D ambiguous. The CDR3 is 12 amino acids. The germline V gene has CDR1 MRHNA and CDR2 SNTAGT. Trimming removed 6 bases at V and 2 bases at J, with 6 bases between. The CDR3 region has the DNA TGTGCCAGCAGGCGTTCCACAGATACGCAGTATTTT. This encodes CASRRSTDTQYF.

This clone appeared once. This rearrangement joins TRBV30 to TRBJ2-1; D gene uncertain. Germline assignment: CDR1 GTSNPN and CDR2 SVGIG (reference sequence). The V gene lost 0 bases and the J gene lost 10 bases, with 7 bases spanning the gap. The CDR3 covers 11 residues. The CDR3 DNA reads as TGTGCCTGGAGTGTAGAGGTGGAGCAGTTCTTC. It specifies CAWSVEVEQFF.

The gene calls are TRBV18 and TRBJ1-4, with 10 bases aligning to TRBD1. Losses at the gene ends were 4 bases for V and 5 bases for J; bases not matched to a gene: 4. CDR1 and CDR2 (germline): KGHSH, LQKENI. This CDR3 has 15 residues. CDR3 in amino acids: CASSQDRGPNEKLFF. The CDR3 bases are TGTGCCAGCTCACAAGACAGGGGGCCAAATGAAAAACTGTTTTTT.

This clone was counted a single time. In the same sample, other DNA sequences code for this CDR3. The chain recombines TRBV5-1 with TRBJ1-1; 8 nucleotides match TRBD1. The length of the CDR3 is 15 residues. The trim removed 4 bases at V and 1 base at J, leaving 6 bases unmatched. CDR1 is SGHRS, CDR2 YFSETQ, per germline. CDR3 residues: CASSPGTGRNTEAFF. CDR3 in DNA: TGCGCCAGCAGCCCGGGGACAGGCAGGAACACTGAAGCTTTCTTT.

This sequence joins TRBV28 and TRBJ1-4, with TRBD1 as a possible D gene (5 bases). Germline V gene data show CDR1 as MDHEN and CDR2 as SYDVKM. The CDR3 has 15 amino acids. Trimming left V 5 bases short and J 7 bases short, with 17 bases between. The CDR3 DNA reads TGTGCCAGCAGTCCTCCGGGACGGCGTCGTGAAAAACTGTTTTTT. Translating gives CASSPPGRRREKLFF.

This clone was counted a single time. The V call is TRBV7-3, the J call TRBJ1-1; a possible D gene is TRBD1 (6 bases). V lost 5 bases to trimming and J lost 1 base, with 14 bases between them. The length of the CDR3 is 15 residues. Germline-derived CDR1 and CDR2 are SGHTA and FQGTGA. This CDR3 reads CASSPRGRGNTEAFF. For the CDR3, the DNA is TGTGCCAGCAGCCCAAGGGGCAGGGGGAACACTGAAGCTTTCTTT.